The T cell receptor (beta chain) described here comes from a study of blood T cells in healthy people across ages. Study-wide points: The long-lived group displayed more naive CD4+ cells, plus higher diversity, than the aged donors did.

A remark on this clonotype: Its antigen is unidentified.

For the second PCR, which ran for roughly 6 to 12 cycles, a sample-barcoded 5' primer and a J-beta primer mix were used. Tags on each cDNA molecule came from a template-switch adaptor with 12 random nucleotides. TCRdb fed the 5' RACE reads into MiXCR, producing one record per CDR3 protein. The sample lists fewer than 2 million distinct CDR3 sequences; around 40% were seen once. The CDR3 loop spans 14 amino acids. The ends were cut back, 1 base at V and 4 bases at J, with 10 bases in the middle. Germline V gives CDR1 SEHNR, CDR2 FQNEAQ (reference sequence). The receptor comes from a human donor in good health. Sequencing used blood. J is TRBJ1-1 and V is TRBV7-9, with D unclear. Written as DNA, the CDR3 is TGTGCCAGCAGCTTAGGGGCTTGGATCACTGAAGCTTTCTTT. Amino acid sequence: CASSLGAWITEAFF. Combining the CDR3 with reference TRBV7-9 and TRBJ1-1 gives the whole variable domain DTGVSQNPRHKITKRGQNVTFRCDPISEHNRLYWYRQTLGQGPEFLTYFQNEAQLEKSRLLSDRFSAERPKGSFSTLEIQRTEQGDSAMYLCASSLGAWITEAFFGQGTRLTVV.